The rows below give T cell receptor beta chains drawn from one sample of a study of T cell responses to AZD1222 COVID-19 vaccine. Using immunoSEQ multiplex PCR, the repertoire was profiled, and TCRdb retains in-frame clones only, with some absent. There are 150,000 to 180,000 clones in the sample; about 88% occur only once, and 15% to 20% lies in the top ten. The material sequenced was peripheral blood, taken on day 0 of AZD1222 vaccination. The receptors originated from an adult in good health. CDR3s include the opening cysteine and the closing phenylalanine or tryptophan. Fields, in order: V gene, clone size, CDR3 length, D gene, J gene, CDR3 protein, CDR3 DNA. A D gene is named only where the DNA matches it firmly. Rows give clone size only sometimes, using once, few, many, or a class for an expanded clone.

TRBV28,-,13,TRBD1,TRBJ1-2,CASSWDSQYGYTF,TGTGCCAGCAGTTGGGACAGCCAATATGGCTACACCTTC
TRBV27,-,16,-,TRBJ1-2,CASSFWPQTPDYGYTF,TGTGCCAGCAGTTTTTGGCCTCAAACCCCGGACTATGGCTACACCTTC
TRBV6-6,-,15,TRBD2,TRBJ2-3,CASSQISGGGDTQYF,TGTGCCAGCAGTCAGATCAGCGGGGGTGGAGATACGCAGTATTTT
TRBV24-1,-,18,-,TRBJ1-2,CATSPHPRMGPPNYGYTF,TGTGCCACCAGCCCCCACCCTAGAATGGGGCCTCCTAACTATGGCTACACCTTC
TRBV9,-,15,-,TRBJ1-5,CASSVEGGSNQPQHF,TGTGCCAGCAGCGTAGAGGGGGGTAGCAATCAGCCCCAGCATTTT
TRBV11-3,-,17,TRBD2,TRBJ2-1,CASSLAGGHSSYNEQFF,TGTGCCAGCAGCTTAGCGGGGGGGCATAGCTCCTACAATGAGCAGTTCTTC
TRBV30,few,14,TRBD1,TRBJ2-1,CAWVAGTGYNEQFF,TGTGCCTGGGTTGCCGGGACAGGGTACAATGAGCAGTTCTTC
TRBV5-1,-,13,-,TRBJ1-2,CASSLEPFDGYTF,TGCGCCAGCAGCTTGGAACCGTTCGATGGCTACACCTTC
TRBV5-4,-,13,TRBD1,TRBJ1-1,CASQQGANTEAFF,TGTGCCAGCCAACAGGGGGCGAACACTGAAGCTTTCTTT
TRBV30,-,16,TRBD1,TRBJ1-2,CAWSVFLGQGTYGYTF,TGTGCCTGGAGTGTATTCCTGGGACAGGGAACCTATGGCTACACCTTC
TRBV30,-,15,-,TRBJ2-3,CAWTSLGGGRDTQYF,TGTGCCTGGACTTCTCTCGGGGGTGGACGGGATACGCAGTATTTT
TRBV7-2,-,17,TRBD2,TRBJ2-5,CASSLRPSGGARETQYF,TGTGCCAGCAGCTTAAGGCCTAGCGGGGGGGCCAGAGAGACCCAGTACTTC
TRBV27,-,23,TRBD1,TRBJ2-4,CASSLTLTTGTGGAHIPKNIQYF,TGTGCCAGCAGTTTAACCTTAACGACCGGGACAGGGGGGGCTCACATACCAAAAAACATTCAGTACTTC
TRBV4-3,-,16,-,TRBJ2-3,CASSQAAGGKTDTQYF,TGCGCCAGCAGCCAAGCGGCAGGGGGGAAAACAGATACGCAGTATTTT
TRBV27,-,15,-,TRBJ1-5,CASSSPLGGNQPQHF,TGTGCCAGCAGTTCCCCCCTGGGTGGCAATCAGCCCCAGCATTTT
TRBV9,-,13,-,TRBJ2-2,CASLGTLTGELFF,TGTGCCAGCCTAGGGACATTGACCGGGGAGCTGTTTTTT